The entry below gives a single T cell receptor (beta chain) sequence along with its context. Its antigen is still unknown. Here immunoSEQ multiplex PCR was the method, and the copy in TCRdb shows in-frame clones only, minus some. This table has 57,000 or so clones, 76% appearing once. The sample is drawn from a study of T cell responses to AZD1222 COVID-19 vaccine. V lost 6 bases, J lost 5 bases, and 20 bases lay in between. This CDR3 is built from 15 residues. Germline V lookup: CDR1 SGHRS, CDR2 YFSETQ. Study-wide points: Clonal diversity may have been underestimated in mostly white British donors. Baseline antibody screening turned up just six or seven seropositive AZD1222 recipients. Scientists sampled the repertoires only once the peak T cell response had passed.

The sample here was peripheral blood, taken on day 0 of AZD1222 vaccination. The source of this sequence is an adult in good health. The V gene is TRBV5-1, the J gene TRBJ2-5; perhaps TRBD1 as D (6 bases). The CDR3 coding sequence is TGCGCCAGCACCCCGGGACACAACACCGGGGAGACCCAGTACTTC. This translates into CASTPGHNTGETQYF.